This T cell receptor beta chain was observed in a study of blood T cell repertoires in COVID-19. Overall study context: Whether acute or convalescent, the COVID-19 samples came from the United States, Italy and Spain. Nucleic acid was either cDNA or gDNA, and it came from T cells, B-cell-depleted T cells, or PBMCs.

The CDR3 runs to 12 residues. Looked up from germline, CDR1 is GTSNPN and CDR2 is SVGIG (reference sequence). Losses at the gene ends were 4 bases for V and 8 bases for J; bases not matched to a gene: 0. Original data processing: Estimates of nucleated cell counts were drawn from the amplification of reference gene primers. The assay was immunoSEQ multiplex PCR, and TCRdb's table has in-frame clones only and misses some. V and J calls and clone size are those listed in that table; D and trimming were worked out from the DNA. The repertoire consists of 170,000 or so clones, with approximately 79% occurring once and the leading ten covering 26%.

The sample consisted of peripheral blood. This TCR derives from a woman aged 70-85 years with acute or convalescent COVID-19. This chain joins TRBV30 and TRBJ2-1, with TRBD2 identical over 12 bases. The CDR3 loop reads CAWTSGRDEQFF. The CDR3 nucleotides read TGTGCCTGGACTAGCGGGAGGGATGAGCAGTTCTTC.